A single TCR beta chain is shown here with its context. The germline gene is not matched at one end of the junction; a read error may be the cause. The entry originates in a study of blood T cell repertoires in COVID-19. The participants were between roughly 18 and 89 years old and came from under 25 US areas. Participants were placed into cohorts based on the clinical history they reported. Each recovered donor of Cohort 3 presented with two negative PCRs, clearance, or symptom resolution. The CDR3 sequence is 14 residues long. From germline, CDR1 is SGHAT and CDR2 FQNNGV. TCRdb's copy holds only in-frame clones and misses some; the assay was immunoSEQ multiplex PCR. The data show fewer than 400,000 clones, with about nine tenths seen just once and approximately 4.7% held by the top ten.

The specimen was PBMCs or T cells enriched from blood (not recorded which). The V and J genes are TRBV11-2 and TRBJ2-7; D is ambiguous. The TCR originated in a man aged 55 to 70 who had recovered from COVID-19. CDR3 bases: TGTGCCAGCAGCATAGACGGTCCTCTTGCCGAGCAGTACTTC. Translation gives CASSIDGPLAEQYF.